This TCR beta chain is drawn from a study of technical replicates of blood from a handful of donors. CDR1 is LNHDA, CDR2 SQIVND, per germline (reference sequence). The CDR3 sequence is 17 residues long. J was trimmed by 5 bases and V by 10 bases; bases with no gene match: 17. Libraries were prepared by immunoSEQ multiplex PCR; TCRdb keeps only in-frame clonotypes and omits some of them. Altogether about 93,000 clones are present, 95% being singletons, with the ten largest covering approximately 0.26%. Sequencing was performed on T cells isolated from PBMCs. J is TRBJ2-7 and V is TRBV19; 13 nucleotides line up with TRBD2. The receptor was isolated from a human donor in good health. DNA of the CDR3: TGTGCCACCCAACGCACGGGACTAGCGGGGCTCAGGAACGAGCAGTACTTC. This translates into CATQRTGLAGLRNEQYF.